This T cell receptor (beta chain) stems from a study of cytomegalovirus exposure and HLA in healthy donors. PCR amplification relied on 60 Vbeta primers (plus 13 Jbeta primers). Data came from immunoSEQ multiplex PCR; TCRdb stores just in-frame clones and leaves some out. In the table there are about 170,000 clones, 65% to 85% of which are singletons. This clone showed up just a few times. The antigen is unknown. V lost 0 bases and J lost 0, with 23 bases in between. The CDR3 contains 20 residues. Germline V gene lookup returns CDR1 LNHNV and CDR2 YYDKDF (reference sequence). Whole-study findings and limits: The authors later found TCR association rates varying by HLA locus, with DRB1 most and HLA-C fewest. Previous analysis showed most TCR beta V segments were productive about 87% or about 30% of the time.

This sequence joins TRBV15 and TRBJ1-1; D is unresolved. The source of this sequence is a woman aged 18-29 years in good health and CMV-seronegative. The sequenced material came from PBMCs. CDR3: CATSRDLVPSGPTMNTEAFF. As DNA, the CDR3 is TGTGCCACCAGCAGAGATCTAGTCCCCAGCGGGCCGACGATGAACACTGAAGCTTTCTTT.